This T cell receptor (beta chain) was sequenced during a study of T-cell memory formation after mild COVID-19 (dated by TCRdb to 2020 to 2023). Some background on the complete study: TCR sequence clusters from the two donors were largely donor specific. Longitudinal TCRalpha and TCRbeta repertoire sequencing tracked T-cell clones expanding and contracting after mild COVID-19 in a couple of donors. The cohort comprised two young, previously healthy adult volunteers, one female and one male. Points the paper makes about the study in general: Only a couple of mild cases were covered in the study, and larger cohorts including severe cases with pre-infection samples were considered necessary. Contracting CD4+ clones appeared mostly in the CM and EM memory subsets, whereas CD8+ clones were enriched in EMRA. Some responding clones were detected in pre-infection memory, which suggested that pre-existing cross-reactive memory T cells had joined the SARS-CoV-2 response. From day 15 to 85, contracting clones showed balanced CD4/CD8 phenotypes, whereas a second wave of clones that expanded from day 15 to 37 leaned towards CD4+. Whether the second-wave clones peaking on day 37 were SARS-CoV-2 specific was not confirmed.

This clonotype was seen more than once but under ten times. No cognate antigen has been identified for it. Base qualities are not recorded, but no much larger clone differs from it by a single base. For sequencing, an Illumina NovaSeq 6000 was employed. TCRalpha and TCRbeta cDNA libraries were constructed by 5'RACE with constant-segment primers, with sample barcodes and unique molecular identifiers being introduced. Trizol reagent was used to extract RNA from every sample. Libraries were amplified in two PCR steps, with a second sample barcode and Illumina TruSeq adapters added in the second step. The libraries were sequenced on an Illumina NovaSeq using 2 x 150 bp paired-end reads. As for how the authors treated the data: Demultiplexing of reads and collapsing into UMI-guided consensus sequences were performed with migec v1.2.7. Using mixcr v2.1.11, the UMI consensuses were aligned to TRA and TRB V and J templates and assembled into clonotypes. Expanded or contracted clonotypes were those called significant by both edgeR and NoisET, with noise models trained on biological replicates. For edgeR calls, the thresholds were a false discovery rate-adjusted p below 0.01 and a log2 fold-change of 1. As an exploratory analysis of dynamics, max-normalized trajectories of the 1000 most abundant clonotypes were examined by PCA with hierarchical clustering. Each responding clone was given a CD4 or CD8 phenotype based on the CD4+ and CD8+ repertoires, which had been sequenced separately. In TCRdb, the public reads were trimmed at Q25 with fastp and aligned with MiXCR, with productive beta chains retained. Identical CDR3 protein sequences are pooled into one entry, listed with their most common genes and DNA. Clone size and V and J calls follow TCRdb, not the original study. This sample comprises 400,000 to 500,000 distinct CDR3 sequences, 18% of them detected only once. Roughly 21% of the sample is in the top ten clones.

Ficoll-Paque density gradient centrifugation was used to isolate PBMCs. V is pruned by 1 base and J by 1 base, leaving 3 bases of the junction without a gene match. Reading from cysteine to phenylalanine, the CDR3 counts 17 amino acids. Only the CDR3 DNA is retained, 51 bases long and in frame from the first base. The germline V gene sets CDR1 to SGHTA and CDR2 to FQGNSA. The chain joins TRBV7-2 to TRBJ1-5; 11 nucleotides in the junction match TRBD1. Sequencing was performed on PBMCs or a T cell subset sorted from them (not recorded which). The receptor was isolated from a man between 18 and 29 years old who had mild COVID-19 (a few samples of this study predate the infection). The sample titles of this study are shuffled in the database, so cell type and time point are left out; the donor was told from shared clones. The CDR3 region reads CASSLVGTGGSNQPQHF. The DNA sequence is TGTGCCAGCAGCTTAGTGGGGACAGGGGGGAGCAATCAGCCCCAGCATTTT. The CDR3 plus the reference TRBV7-2 and TRBJ1-5 genes for the other parts give the full variable domain: GAGVSQSPSNKVTEKGKDVELRCDPISGHTALYWYRQSLGQGLEFLIYFQGNSAPDKSGLPSDRFSAERTGGSVSTLTIQRTQQEDSAVYLCASSLVGTGGSNQPQHFGDGTRLSIL.